This T cell receptor (beta chain) was found in a study of cytomegalovirus exposure and HLA in healthy donors. Profiled with immunoSEQ multiplex PCR; TCRdb holds only in-frame clones, not every one. The sample lists 280,000 or so clones, 88% occurring once. The V gene lost 3 bases and the J gene lost 5 bases, with 16 bases spanning the gap. The CDR3 sequence is 15 residues long. The germline CDR1 and CDR2 sequences are MDHEN and SYDVKM. This chain links TRBV28 with TRBJ1-2; D unresolved. This TCR was sampled from a woman younger than 35 in good health and CMV-seronegative. The sample comprised PBMCs. The CDR3 protein is CASSFQAGLQYGYTF. Here the CDR3 DNA reads TGTGCCAGCAGTTTTCAGGCCGGCCTCCAGTATGGCTACACCTTC.